This T cell receptor (beta chain) originates from a study of T cell responses to AZD1222 COVID-19 vaccine. Findings and limits, study-wide: At 160-218 and 743-854, vaccine-associated CD4 TCRs were dominant, and they spanned spike.

About this clone itself: Its antigen is undetermined.

The CDR3 extends over 14 amino acids. Germline V lookup: CDR1 SGHTA, CDR2 FQGNSA. Deletions cut 6 bases from V and 0 bases from J, with 8 bases between. Profiling relied on immunoSEQ multiplex PCR, and the TCRdb table lists in-frame clones only, not all of them. The profile shows 130,000 or so clones, around 89% of them singletons. The sequences come from peripheral blood, collected on day 0 of MenACWY control vaccination. The chain uses TRBV7-2 and TRBJ2-2; D is undetermined. The origin of this receptor is an adult in good health. This CDR3 reads CASRDDPNTGELFF. CDR3 nucleotides: TGTGCCAGCAGGGATGACCCGAACACCGGGGAGCTGTTTTTT.